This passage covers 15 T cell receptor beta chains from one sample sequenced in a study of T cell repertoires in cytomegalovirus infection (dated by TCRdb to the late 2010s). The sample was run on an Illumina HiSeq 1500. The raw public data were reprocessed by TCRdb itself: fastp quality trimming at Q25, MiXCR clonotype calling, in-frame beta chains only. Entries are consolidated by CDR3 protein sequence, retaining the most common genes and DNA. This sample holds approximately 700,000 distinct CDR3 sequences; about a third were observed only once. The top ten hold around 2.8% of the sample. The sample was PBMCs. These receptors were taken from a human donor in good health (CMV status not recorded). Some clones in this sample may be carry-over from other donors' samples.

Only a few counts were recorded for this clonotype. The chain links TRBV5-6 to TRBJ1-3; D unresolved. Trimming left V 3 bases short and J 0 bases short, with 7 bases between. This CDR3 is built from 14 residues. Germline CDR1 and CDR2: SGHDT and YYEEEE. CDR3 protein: CASSWGVSGNTIYF. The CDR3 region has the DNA TGTGCCAGCAGCTGGGGAGTCTCTGGAAACACCATATATTTT.

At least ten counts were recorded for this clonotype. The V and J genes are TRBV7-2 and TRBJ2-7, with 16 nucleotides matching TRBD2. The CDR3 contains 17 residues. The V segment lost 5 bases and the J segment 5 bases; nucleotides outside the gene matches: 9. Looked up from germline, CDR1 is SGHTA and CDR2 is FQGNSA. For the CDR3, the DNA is TGTGCCAGCAGCCCCGCTTCGGGACTAGCGGGAGGGAACGAGCAGTACTTC. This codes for CASSPASGLAGGNEQYF.

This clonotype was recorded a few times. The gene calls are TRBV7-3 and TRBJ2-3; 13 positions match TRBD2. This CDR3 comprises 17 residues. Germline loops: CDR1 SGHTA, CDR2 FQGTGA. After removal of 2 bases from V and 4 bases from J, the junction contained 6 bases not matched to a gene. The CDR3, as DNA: TGTGCCAGCAGCTTAGGTGGACTAGCGGGAGTCTCAGATACGCAGTATTTT. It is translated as CASSLGGLAGVSDTQYF.

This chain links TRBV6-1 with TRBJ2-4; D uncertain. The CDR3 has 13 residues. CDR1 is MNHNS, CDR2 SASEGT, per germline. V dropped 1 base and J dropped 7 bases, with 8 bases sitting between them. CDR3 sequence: CASSEDRVNIQYF. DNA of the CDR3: TGTGCCAGCAGTGAAGATAGGGTCAACATTCAGTACTTC.

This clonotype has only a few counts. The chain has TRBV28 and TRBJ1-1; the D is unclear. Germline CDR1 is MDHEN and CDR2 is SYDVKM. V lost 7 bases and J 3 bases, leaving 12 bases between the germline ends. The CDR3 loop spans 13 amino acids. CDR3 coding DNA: TGTGCCAGCAATTCTGCCCTGGACACTGAAGCTTTCTTT. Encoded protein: CASNSALDTEAFF. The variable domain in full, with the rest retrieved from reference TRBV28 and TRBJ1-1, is DVKVTQSSRYLVKRTGEKVFLECVQDMDHENMFWYRQDPGLGLRLIYFSYDVKMKEKGDIPEGYSVSREKKERFSLILESASTNQTSMYLCASNSALDTEAFFGQGTRLTVV.

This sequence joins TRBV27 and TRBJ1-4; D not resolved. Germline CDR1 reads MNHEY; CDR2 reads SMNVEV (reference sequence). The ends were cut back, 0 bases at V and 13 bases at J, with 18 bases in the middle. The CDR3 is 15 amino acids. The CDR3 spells CASSLSHSRPARLFF. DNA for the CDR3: TGTGCCAGCAGTTTATCGCATTCACGGCCGGCAAGACTGTTTTTT.

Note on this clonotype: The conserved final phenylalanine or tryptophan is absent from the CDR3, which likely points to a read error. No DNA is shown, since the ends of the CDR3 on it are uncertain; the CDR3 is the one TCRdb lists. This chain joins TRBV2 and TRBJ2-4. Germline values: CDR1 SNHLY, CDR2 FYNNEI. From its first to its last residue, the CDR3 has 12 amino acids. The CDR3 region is CASRHTKNILYC.

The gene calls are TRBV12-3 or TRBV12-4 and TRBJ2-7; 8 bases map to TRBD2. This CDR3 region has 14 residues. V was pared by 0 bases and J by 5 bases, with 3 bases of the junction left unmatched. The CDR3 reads CASSLAPGGDEQYF. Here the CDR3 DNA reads TGTGCCAGCAGTTTAGCGCCGGGGGGGGACGAGCAGTACTTC.

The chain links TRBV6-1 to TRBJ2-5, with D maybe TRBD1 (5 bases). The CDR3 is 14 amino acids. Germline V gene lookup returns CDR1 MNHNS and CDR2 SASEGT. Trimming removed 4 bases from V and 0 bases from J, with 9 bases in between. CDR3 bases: TGTGCCAGCAGTGTGGGGCCGCACCAAGAGACCCAGTACTTC. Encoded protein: CASSVGPHQETQYF.

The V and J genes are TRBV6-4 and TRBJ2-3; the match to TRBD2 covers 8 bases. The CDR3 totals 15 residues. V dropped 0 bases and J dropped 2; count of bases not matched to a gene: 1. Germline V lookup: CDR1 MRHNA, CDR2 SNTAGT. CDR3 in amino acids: CASSDSGGATDTQYF. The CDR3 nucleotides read TGTGCCAGCAGTGACTCCGGGGGGGCCACAGATACGCAGTATTTT.

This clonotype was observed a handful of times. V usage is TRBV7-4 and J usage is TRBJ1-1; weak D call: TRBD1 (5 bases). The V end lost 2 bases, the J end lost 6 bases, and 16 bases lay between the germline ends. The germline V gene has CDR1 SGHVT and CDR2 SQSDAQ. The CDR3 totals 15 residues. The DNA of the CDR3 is TGTGCCAGCAGCTTAAGGGGTCGCCCGGGCGCTGAAGCTTTCTTT. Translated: CASSLRGRPGAEAFF. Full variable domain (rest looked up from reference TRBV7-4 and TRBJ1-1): GAGVSQSPRYKVAKRGRDVALRCDSISGHVTLYWYRQTLGQGSEVLTYSQSDAQRDKSGRPSGRFSAERPERSVSTLKIQRTEQGDSAVYLCASSLRGRPGAEAFFGQGTRLTVV.

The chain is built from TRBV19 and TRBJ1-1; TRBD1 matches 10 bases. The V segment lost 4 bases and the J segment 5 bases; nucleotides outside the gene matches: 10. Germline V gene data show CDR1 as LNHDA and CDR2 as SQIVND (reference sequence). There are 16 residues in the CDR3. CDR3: CASSREAGTGATEAFF. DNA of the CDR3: TGTGCCAGTAGTAGGGAAGCCGGGACAGGGGCAACTGAAGCTTTCTTT.

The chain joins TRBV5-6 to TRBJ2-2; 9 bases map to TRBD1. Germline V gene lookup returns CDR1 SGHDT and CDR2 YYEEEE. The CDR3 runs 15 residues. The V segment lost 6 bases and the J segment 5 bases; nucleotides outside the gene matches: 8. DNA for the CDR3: TGTGCCAGCACCGGGACAGGGTCGTGGACCGGGGAGCTGTTTTTT. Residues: CASTGTGSWTGELFF.

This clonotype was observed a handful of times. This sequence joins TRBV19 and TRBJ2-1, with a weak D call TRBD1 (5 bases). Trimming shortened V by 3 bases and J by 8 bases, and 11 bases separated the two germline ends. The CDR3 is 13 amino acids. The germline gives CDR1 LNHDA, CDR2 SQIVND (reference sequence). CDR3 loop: CASSMRSGYEQFF. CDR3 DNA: TGTGCCAGTAGTATGAGGTCAGGGTATGAGCAGTTCTTC.

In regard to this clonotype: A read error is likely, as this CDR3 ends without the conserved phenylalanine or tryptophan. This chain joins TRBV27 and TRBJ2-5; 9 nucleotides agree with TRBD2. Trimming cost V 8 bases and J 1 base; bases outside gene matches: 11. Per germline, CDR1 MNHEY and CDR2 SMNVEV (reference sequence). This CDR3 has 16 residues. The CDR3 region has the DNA TGTGCCAGCCGGAAAGGGGCGGGGGGGCTCCAAGAGACCCAGTACTTA. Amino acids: CASRKGAGGLQETQYL.